This T cell receptor (beta chain) originates from a study of T-cell memory formation after mild COVID-19. There are a few counts of this clonotype. Its antigen is still unknown. General study points: Clones that got smaller from day 15 to 85 had even CD4/CD8, while clones growing later tipped toward CD4+. Several responding clones turned up in pre-infection memory, indicating that cross-reactive memory may have taken part. Shrinking CD4+ clones resided mostly in CM and EM, and CD8+ ones in EMRA. Whether day 37 second-wave clones are SARS-CoV-2-specific was not confirmed.

TCRdb independently ran MiXCR on the 5' RACE reads; one entry per CDR3 protein. The repertoire consists of 200,000 to 250,000 distinct CDR3 sequences, with about 16% occurring once and the leading ten covering 2.1%. This CDR3 spans 15 amino acids. Per the germline V gene, CDR1 is MNHEY and CDR2 is SVGEGT. V lost 6 bases to trimming and J lost 2 bases; unmatched junction nucleotides: 5. V gene TRBV6-2 or TRBV6-3 combines with J gene TRBJ2-1; 9 bases align to TRBD1. The sequence derives from an adult woman who had mild COVID-19 (a few samples of this study predate the infection). Cell type and time point are not known. Material for sequencing was PBMCs or a T cell subset sorted from them (not recorded which). Written as DNA, the CDR3 is TGTGCCAGCAGGTCCACAGGGGGCCCCTACAATGAGCAGTTCTTC. It yields the protein CASRSTGGPYNEQFF.